These 18 T cell receptor beta chains share one sample of origin, sequenced in a study of blood T cell repertoires in COVID-19. Profiling relied on immunoSEQ multiplex PCR, and the TCRdb table lists in-frame clones only, not all of them. The top ten clones hold about 6% of a sample with over 200,000 clones, about 83% of them seen once. Sequencing used peripheral blood. The receptor set was obtained from a man between 60 and 75 years old who had recovered from COVID-19.

The rearrangement links TRBV19 to TRBJ1-3; D uncertain. V was pared by 4 bases and J by 0 bases, with 13 bases between. Germline V gene data show CDR1 as LNHDA and CDR2 as SQIVND (reference sequence). The length of the CDR3 is 16 residues. The chain's CDR3 is CASSREGAISGNTIYF. CDR3 in DNA: TGTGCCAGTAGTAGAGAGGGAGCCATCTCTGGAAACACCATATATTTT.

The V gene is TRBV20-1, the J gene TRBJ1-1; D not resolved. V was cut by 7 bases and J by 1 base, with 7 bases left in between. Germline assignment: CDR1 DFQATT and CDR2 SNEGSKA (reference sequence). The length of the CDR3 is 11 residues. In nucleotides, the CDR3 is TGCAGTGTCAGGCGGAACACTGAAGCTTTCTTT. This sequence encodes CSVRRNTEAFF.

This sequence joins TRBV5-1 and TRBJ2-3; the D gene is possibly TRBD2 (5 bases). This CDR3 region has 15 residues. Deletions cut 4 bases from V and 0 bases from J, with 12 bases between. Per the germline V gene, CDR1 is SGHRS and CDR2 is YFSETQ. The CDR3 DNA sequence: TGCGCCAGCAGCCCAGCGGATACCAGCACAGATACGCAGTATTTT. This encodes CASSPADTSTDTQYF. Full variable domain (rest looked up from reference TRBV5-1 and TRBJ2-3): KAGVTQTPRYLIKTRGQQVTLSCSPISGHRSVSWYQQTPGQGLQFLFEYFSETQRNKGNFPGRFSGRQFSNSRSEMNVSTLELGDSALYLCASSPADTSTDTQYFGPGTRLTVL.

This sequence joins TRBV4-3 and TRBJ1-4; TRBD1 matches 7 bases. The V gene's germline CDR1 is LGHNA and CDR2 YSLEER. V was pared by 2 bases and J by 0 bases, with 3 bases of the junction left unmatched. The CDR3 runs 16 residues. This CDR3 is CASSQNQGATNEKLFF. The CDR3 bases are TGCGCCAGCAGCCAAAATCAGGGGGCAACTAATGAAAAACTGTTTTTT.

The genes are TRBV6-1 and TRBJ2-3; the match to TRBD2 covers 13 bases. The CDR3 contains 15 residues. V lost 5 bases to trimming and J lost 8 bases; unmatched junction nucleotides: 7. Germline lookup yields CDR1 MNHNS and CDR2 SASEGT. CDR3 in DNA: TGTGCCAGCAGTCAAACTAGCGGGGGGGCTGGTACGCAGTATTTT. This codes for CASSQTSGGAGTQYF.

The V call is TRBV19, the J call TRBJ2-7; D remains unclear. The CDR3 length is 12 residues. From germline, CDR1 is LNHDA and CDR2 SQIVND (reference sequence). The V end was cut by 6 bases, the J end by 4 bases, with 10 bases between. CDR3 nucleotide sequence: TGTGCCAGTAGCTCAACACGATACGAGCAGTACTTC. Translating it yields CASSSTRYEQYF.

This clone was recorded once. The chain couples TRBV9 to TRBJ2-7; 7 nucleotides align to TRBD1. The CDR3 covers 15 residues. With 3 bases clipped from V and 4 bases from J, the junction kept 10 bases outside the gene matches. Germline CDR1 reads SGDLS; CDR2 reads YYNGEE. CDR3: CASSATGTVGYEQYF. CDR3 DNA: TGTGCCAGCAGCGCCACCGGGACAGTCGGTTACGAGCAGTACTTC.

The chain joins TRBV20-1 to TRBJ1-2; D not certain. Trimming removed 4 bases from V and 8 bases from J, with 8 bases in between. CDR3 length equals 10 residues. CDR1 DFQATT and CDR2 SNEGSKA come from the germline V gene (reference sequence). CDR3 DNA sequence: TGCAGTGCTAAATTTGAGGGCTACACCTTC. Translating gives CSAKFEGYTF.

V gene TRBV28 combines with J gene TRBJ1-5; D is unclear. The CDR3 is made up of 14 amino acids. Germline-derived CDR1 and CDR2 are MDHEN and SYDVKM. Trimming shortened V by 7 bases and J by 0 bases, and 10 bases separated the two germline ends. CDR3 residues: CASIFVNSNQPQHF. The CDR3 region has the DNA TGTGCCAGCATTTTCGTAAATAGCAATCAGCCCCAGCATTTT. Full variable domain (remainder filled in from reference TRBV28 and TRBJ1-5): DVKVTQSSRYLVKRTGEKVFLECVQDMDHENMFWYRQDPGLGLRLIYFSYDVKMKEKGDIPEGYSVSREKKERFSLILESASTNQTSMYLCASIFVNSNQPQHFGDGTRLSIL.

The chain links TRBV19 to TRBJ1-2; 8 nucleotides align to TRBD1. The CDR3 covers 13 residues. With 9 bases clipped from V and 2 bases from J, the junction kept 5 bases outside the gene matches. Germline CDR1 reads LNHDA; CDR2 reads SQIVND (reference sequence). CDR3 coding DNA: TGTGCCAGCGCAGGGGGCTGGAACTATGGCTACACCTTC. It yields the protein CASAGGWNYGYTF.

This chain connects TRBV15 to TRBJ2-1, with 8 nucleotides matching TRBD2. Germline assignment: CDR1 LNHNV and CDR2 YYDKDF (reference sequence). The CDR3 has 15 amino acids. V lost 1 base and J lost 5; bases outside the gene matches: 4. In nucleotides, the CDR3 is TGTGCCACCAGCAGAGGAAGCGGGGGAAACAATGAGCAGTTCTTC. As protein: CATSRGSGGNNEQFF.

This chain uses TRBV13 with TRBJ2-3, with 8 nucleotides matching TRBD2. This CDR3 is built from 15 residues. V lost 3 bases to trimming and J lost 3 bases; unmatched junction nucleotides: 5. Germline V gives CDR1 PRHDT, CDR2 FYEKMQ (reference sequence). Here the CDR3 reads CASSFSGGETDTQYF. The CDR3 DNA follows: TGTGCCAGCAGCTTCAGCGGGGGCGAAACAGATACGCAGTATTTT.

This sequence joins TRBV6-6 and TRBJ1-3; D not certain. The CDR3 contains 16 residues. Germline CDR1 is MNHNY and CDR2 is SVGAGI (reference sequence). V lost 2 bases and J 2 bases, leaving 13 bases between the germline ends. CDR3: CASSYDGGRPGNTIYF. As DNA, the CDR3 is TGTGCCAGCAGTTACGATGGAGGGAGGCCTGGAAACACCATATATTTT.

The rearrangement joins TRBV27 to TRBJ2-5, with 7 bases matching TRBD1. After removal of 3 bases from V and 9 bases from J, the junction contained 19 bases not matched to a gene. The CDR3 contains 17 residues. Germline V CDR1 and CDR2: MNHEY, SMNVEV (reference sequence). The CDR3 reads CASSFKRTGGIQVAQYF. In nucleotides, the CDR3 is TGTGCCAGCAGTTTTAAACGGACAGGTGGCATTCAAGTGGCCCAGTACTTC.

The chain links TRBV7-9 to TRBJ2-5; D unresolved. CDR1 SEHNR and CDR2 FQNEAQ come from the germline V gene (reference sequence). The CDR3 runs 13 residues. The V gene lost 6 bases and the J gene lost 5 bases, with 13 bases spanning the gap. This chain's CDR3 is CASSSERGETQYF. The CDR3 DNA follows: TGTGCCAGCAGTTCGGAGCGAGGTGAGACCCAGTACTTC.

The chain joins TRBV4-3 to TRBJ1-1; D possibly corresponds to TRBD1 (5 bases). Germline V gene sequence: CDR1 LGHNA, CDR2 YSLEER. The CDR3 length is 15 residues. With 4 bases removed from V and 1 base from J, the gap between germline ends came to 13 bases. Written as DNA, the CDR3 is TGCGCCAGCAGCCGAGCGACCCAGGGGAACACTGAAGCTTTCTTT. Translated: CASSRATQGNTEAFF.

The CDR3 reads CASSLDGQGHYGYTF. The CDR3 DNA sequence: TGCGCCAGCAGCTTGGATGGACAGGGCCACTATGGCTACACCTTC. This sequence joins TRBV5-1 and TRBJ1-2; 8 bases agree with TRBD1. V was clipped by 0 bases and J by 3 bases; unmatched bases: 4. The CDR3 is 15 residues long. Germline lookup yields CDR1 SGHRS and CDR2 YFSETQ.

CDR3 region: CSVVGGLNTEAFF. The CDR3 DNA sequence: TGCAGCGTTGTGGGGGGGCTAAACACTGAAGCTTTCTTT. This chain links TRBV29-1 with TRBJ1-1, with TRBD1 as a possible D gene (6 bases). The CDR3 is 13 residues long. Germline CDR1 is SQVTM and CDR2 is ANQGSEA. Trimming took 4 bases from V and 2 from J, leaving 11 bases between them.